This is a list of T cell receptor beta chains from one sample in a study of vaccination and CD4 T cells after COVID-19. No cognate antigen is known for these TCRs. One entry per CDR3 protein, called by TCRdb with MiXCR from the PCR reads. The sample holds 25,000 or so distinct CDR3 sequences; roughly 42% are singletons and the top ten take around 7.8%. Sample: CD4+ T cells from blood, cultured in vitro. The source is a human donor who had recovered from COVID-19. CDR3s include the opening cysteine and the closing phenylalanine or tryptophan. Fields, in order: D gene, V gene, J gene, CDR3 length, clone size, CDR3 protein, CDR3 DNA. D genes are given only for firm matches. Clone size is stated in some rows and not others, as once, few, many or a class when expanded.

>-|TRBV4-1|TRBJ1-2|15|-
CASSSTTTGQRGYTF
TGCGCCAGCAGCTCGACCACCACGGGACAACGTGGCTACACCTTC
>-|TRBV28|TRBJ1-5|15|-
CASSLMIRGNQPQHF
TGTGCCAGCAGTTTAATGATCAGGGGCAATCAGCCCCAGCATTTT
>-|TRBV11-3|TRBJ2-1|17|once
CASSLVLGGAGLDEQFF
TGTGCCAGCAGCTTAGTACTGGGGGGCGCAGGGCTCGATGAGCAGTTCTTC
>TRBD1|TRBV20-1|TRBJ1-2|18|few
CSANTRSTGTGHNYGYTF
TGCAGTGCTAATACCCGGTCTACCGGGACAGGGCACAACTATGGCTACACCTTC
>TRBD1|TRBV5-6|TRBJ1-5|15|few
CASSVRTGGGKPQHF
TGTGCCAGCAGCGTACGGACAGGGGGCGGGAAGCCCCAGCATTTT
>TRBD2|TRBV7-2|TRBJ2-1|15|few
CASSLSSGGANEQFF
TGTGCCAGCAGCTTAAGTAGCGGGGGGGCCAATGAGCAGTTCTTC
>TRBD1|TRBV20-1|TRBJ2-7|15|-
CSARDPGQGAYEQCF
TGCAGTGCTAGGGACCCGGGACAGGGGGCCTACGAGCAGTGCTTC
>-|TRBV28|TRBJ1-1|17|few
CASSLLGVKGMNTEAFF
TGTGCCAGCAGTTTATTGGGGGTGAAGGGAATGAACACTGAAGCTTTCTTT
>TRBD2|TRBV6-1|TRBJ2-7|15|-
CASRRVGAGVNEQYF
TGTGCCAGCAGAAGGGTTGGGGCGGGAGTCAACGAGCAGTACTTC
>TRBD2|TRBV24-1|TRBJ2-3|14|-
CATSTSGGTDTQYF
TGTGCCACCAGTACTAGCGGGGGGACAGATACGCAGTATTTT
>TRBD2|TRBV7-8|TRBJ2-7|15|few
CASSLGTSGGREQYF
TGTGCCAGCAGCTTAGGTACTAGCGGGGGCCGGGAGCAGTACTTC
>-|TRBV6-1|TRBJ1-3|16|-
CASSDDSYSSGNTIYF
TGTGCCAGCAGTGATGACAGTTATTCCTCTGGAAACACCATATATTTT
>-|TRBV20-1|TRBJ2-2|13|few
CSASLPVTRELFF
TGCAGTGCCAGCCTTCCGGTGACTAGGGAGCTGTTTTTT
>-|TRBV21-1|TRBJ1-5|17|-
CASSKERVPSPDQPQHF
TGTGCCAGCAGCAAAGAGAGGGTCCCCTCCCCGGATCAGCCCCAGCATTTT
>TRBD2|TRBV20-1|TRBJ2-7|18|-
CSARVERRAGVIPYEQYF
TGCAGTGCTAGAGTCGAGCGGCGAGCGGGGGTGATCCCCTACGAGCAGTACTTC
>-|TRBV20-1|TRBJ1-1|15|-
CSARDEGRGGAEAFF
TGCAGTGCTAGAGATGAAGGCAGGGGAGGGGCTGAAGCTTTCTTT
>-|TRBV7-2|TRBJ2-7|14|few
CASSWDRGGGEQYF
TGTGCCAGCAGTTGGGACAGAGGGGGGGGGGAGCAGTACTTC
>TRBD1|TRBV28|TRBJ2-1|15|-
CASTPNRGLAPVQFF
TGTGCCAGCACCCCCAACAGGGGCCTCGCCCCAGTGCAGTTCTTC
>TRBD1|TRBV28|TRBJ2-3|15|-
CASSLYGTGTDTQYF
TGTGCCAGCAGTTTATACGGGACAGGCACAGATACGCAGTATTTT
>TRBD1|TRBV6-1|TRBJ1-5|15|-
CASSGVDRPNQPQHF
TGTGCCAGCAGTGGAGTGGACAGGCCCAATCAGCCCCAGCATTTT
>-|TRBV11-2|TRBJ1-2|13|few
CASSLRQQAGYTF
TGTGCCAGCAGCTTACGGCAACAGGCCGGCTACACCTTC
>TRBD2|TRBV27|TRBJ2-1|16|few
CASSLKTGGGYNEQFF
TGTGCCAGCAGTTTAAAGACGGGAGGAGGGTACAATGAGCAGTTCTTC
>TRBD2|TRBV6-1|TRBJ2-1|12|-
CASRSTSGEQFF
TGTGCCAGCAGGTCGACTAGCGGAGAGCAGTTCTTC
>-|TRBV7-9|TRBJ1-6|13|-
CASSLDGGSPLHF
TGTGCCAGCAGCTTAGATGGGGGTTCACCCCTCCACTTT
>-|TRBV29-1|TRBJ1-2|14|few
CSVVKGLTNYGYTF
TGCAGCGTTGTCAAAGGGCTCACTAACTATGGCTACACCTTC
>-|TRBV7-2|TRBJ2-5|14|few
CASITRPGLETQYF
TGTGCCAGCATCACGAGGCCAGGGTTAGAGACCCAGTACTTC
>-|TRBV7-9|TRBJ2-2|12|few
CASSLGAGELFF
TGTGCCAGCAGCTTAGGGGCCGGGGAGCTGTTTTTT
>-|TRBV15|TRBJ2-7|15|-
CATSRGVAPGDEQYF
TGTGCCACCAGCAGAGGTGTAGCTCCGGGGGACGAGCAGTACTTC
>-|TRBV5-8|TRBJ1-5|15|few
CASSWANHSNQPQHF
TGTGCCAGCAGCTGGGCTAACCATAGCAATCAGCCCCAGCATTTT
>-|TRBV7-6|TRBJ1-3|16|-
CASSLAGSGSGNTIYF
TGTGCCAGCAGCTTAGCGGGGTCGGGCTCTGGAAACACCATATATTTT
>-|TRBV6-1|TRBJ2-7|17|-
CAISSTTGDRLLNEQYF
TGTGCCATATCCTCAACCACAGGAGACAGGCTACTAAACGAGCAGTACTTC
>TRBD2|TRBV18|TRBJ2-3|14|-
CASSTSGSTDTQYF
TGTGCCAGCTCGACTAGCGGAAGCACAGATACGCAGTATTTT
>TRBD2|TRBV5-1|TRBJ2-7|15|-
CASREGLAGVDEQYF
TGCGCCAGCAGGGAGGGACTAGCGGGGGTCGACGAGCAGTACTTC
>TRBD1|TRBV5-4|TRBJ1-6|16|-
CASSSYRGNNNSPLHF
TGTGCCAGCAGCTCCTACAGGGGGAATAATAATTCACCCCTCCACTTT
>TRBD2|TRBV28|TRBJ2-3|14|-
CAGQPSGRTDTQYF
TGTGCCGGCCAGCCCAGCGGGAGGACAGATACGCAGTATTTT
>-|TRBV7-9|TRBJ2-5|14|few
CASSLRGGSETQYF
TGTGCCAGCAGCTTAAGGGGGGGCTCTGAGACCCAGTACTTC
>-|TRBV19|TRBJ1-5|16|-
CASTRTGRDSNQPQHF
TGTGCCAGTACCCGGACGGGCAGGGATAGCAATCAGCCCCAGCATTTT
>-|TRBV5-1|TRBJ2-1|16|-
CASSPLGSGPNGEQFF
TGCGCCAGCAGCCCCCTAGGTAGCGGTCCCAACGGGGAGCAGTTCTTC
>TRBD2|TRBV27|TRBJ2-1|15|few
CASSTPRGGSDEQFF
TGTGCCAGCAGTACCCCGCGGGGGGGGTCGGATGAGCAGTTCTTC
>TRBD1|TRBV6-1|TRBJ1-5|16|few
CASSPIQGNSNQPQHF
TGTGCCAGCAGTCCGATACAGGGGAATAGCAATCAGCCCCAGCATTTT
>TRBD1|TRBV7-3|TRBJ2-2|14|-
CASSSGQGSGELFF
TGTGCCAGCAGCTCAGGACAGGGGTCCGGGGAGCTGTTTTTT
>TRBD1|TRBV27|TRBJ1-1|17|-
CASSLLGQGSGSTEAFF
TGTGCCAGCAGTCTCTTAGGACAGGGATCAGGTAGCACTGAAGCTTTCTTT
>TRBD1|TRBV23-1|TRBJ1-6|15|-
CASAPPDRVNSPLHF
TGCGCCAGCGCCCCCCCGGACAGGGTAAATTCACCCCTCCACTTT
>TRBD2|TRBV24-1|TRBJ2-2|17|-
CATSDLRRGGVAGELFF
TGTGCCACCAGTGACCTCCGACGGGGGGGTGTGGCCGGGGAGCTGTTTTTT
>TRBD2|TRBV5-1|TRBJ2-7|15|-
CASSLSLAGGGAPDF
TGCGCCAGCAGCTTGAGCCTAGCGGGAGGAGGAGCCCCGGACTTC
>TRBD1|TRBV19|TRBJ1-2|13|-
CASSPGQGTGYTF
TGTGCCAGTAGCCCGGGACAGGGGACTGGCTACACCTTC
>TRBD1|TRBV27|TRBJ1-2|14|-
CASSPPGTGGGYTF
TGTGCCAGCAGTCCCCCCGGGACAGGGGGCGGCTACACCTTC
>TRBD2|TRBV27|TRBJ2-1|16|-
CASSFWTSGGYNEQFF
TGTGCCAGCAGTTTCTGGACTAGCGGGGGGTACAATGAGCAGTTCTTC
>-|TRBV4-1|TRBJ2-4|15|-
CASSQLGLAKNIQYF
TGCGCCAGCAGCCAATTGGGGCTAGCCAAAAACATTCAGTACTTC
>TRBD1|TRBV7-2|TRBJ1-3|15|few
CASGRQGTSGNTIYF
TGTGCCAGCGGGAGACAGGGGACCTCTGGAAACACCATATATTTT
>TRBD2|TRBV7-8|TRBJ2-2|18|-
CASGKTSGRASDTGELFF
TGTGCCAGCGGCAAGACTAGCGGGAGGGCCTCGGACACCGGGGAGCTGTTTTTT
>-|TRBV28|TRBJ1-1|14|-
CASSPDSLNTEAFF
TGTGCCAGCAGTCCGGACAGTCTGAACACTGAAGCTTTCTTT
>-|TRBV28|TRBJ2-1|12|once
CASSLNGARQFF
TGTGCCAGCAGTTTAAACGGGGCGAGACAGTTCTTC
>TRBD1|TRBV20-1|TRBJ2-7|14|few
CSALDRRISYEQYF
TGCAGTGCGTTGGACAGGCGAATATCCTACGAGCAGTACTTC